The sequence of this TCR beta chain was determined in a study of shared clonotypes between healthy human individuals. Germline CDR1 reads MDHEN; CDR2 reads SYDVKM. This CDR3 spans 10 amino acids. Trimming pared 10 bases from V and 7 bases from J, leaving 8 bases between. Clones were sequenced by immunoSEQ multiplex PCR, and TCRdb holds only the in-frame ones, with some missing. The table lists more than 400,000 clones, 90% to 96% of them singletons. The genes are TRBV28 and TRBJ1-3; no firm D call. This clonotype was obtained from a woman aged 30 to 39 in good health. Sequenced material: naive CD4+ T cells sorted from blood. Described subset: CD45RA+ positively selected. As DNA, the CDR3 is TGTGCCACTAGGGAGAACACCATATATTTT. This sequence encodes CATRENTIYF.